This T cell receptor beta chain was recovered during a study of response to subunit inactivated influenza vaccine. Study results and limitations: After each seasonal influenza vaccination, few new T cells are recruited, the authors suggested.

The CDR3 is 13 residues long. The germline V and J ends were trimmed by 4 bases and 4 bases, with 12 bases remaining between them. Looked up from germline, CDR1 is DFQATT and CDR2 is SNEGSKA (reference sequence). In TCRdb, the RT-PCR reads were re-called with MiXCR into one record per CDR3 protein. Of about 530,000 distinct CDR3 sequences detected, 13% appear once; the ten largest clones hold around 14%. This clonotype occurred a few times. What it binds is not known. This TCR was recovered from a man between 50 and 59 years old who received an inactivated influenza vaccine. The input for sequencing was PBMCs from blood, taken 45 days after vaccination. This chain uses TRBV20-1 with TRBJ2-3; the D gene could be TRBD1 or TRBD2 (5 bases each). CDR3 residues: CSATRGHPDTQYF. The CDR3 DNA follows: TGCAGTGCTACTCGGGGCCACCCAGATACGCAGTATTTT.